This T cell receptor beta chain was captured by sequencing in a study of T cell responses to AZD1222 COVID-19 vaccine. Clones were sequenced by immunoSEQ multiplex PCR, and TCRdb holds only the in-frame ones, with some missing. In the table there are about 110,000 clones, around nine tenths of which are singletons. The CDR3 is 17 residues long. Per germline, CDR1 SGHTA and CDR2 FQGNSA. Trimming at V came to 3 bases and at J to 5 bases, leaving 14 bases not matched to a gene. This sample comprised peripheral blood, obtained on day 0 of AZD1222 vaccination. The TCR comes from an adult in good health. The chain is built from TRBV7-2 and TRBJ2-7; 9 bases align to TRBD2. The CDR3 reads CASSLSPRAGGIDEQYF. The CDR3 DNA sequence: TGTGCCAGCAGCTTGTCACCCCGAGCGGGAGGCATCGACGAGCAGTACTTC.